One and the same sample provided the 25 T cell receptor beta chains below, sequenced in a study of blood T cell repertoires in COVID-19. Measured with immunoSEQ multiplex PCR; TCRdb has only the in-frame clones, and not every one. The data show roughly 200,000 clones, around 76% seen once. The material sequenced was peripheral blood. The origin of the receptors is a woman aged 60-70 years with COVID-19, enrolled during active disease.

This clone was seen a few times. V and J are TRBV7-8 and TRBJ2-3; TRBD2 aligns across 11 bases. The CDR3 consists of 15 residues. V shed 7 bases, J shed 8 bases, and the junction held 11 bases outside the gene matches. Germline V CDR1 and CDR2: SGHVS, FQNEAQ. The CDR3 DNA reads as TGTGCCAGCAACATAGCGGGGGGGCTTGCCGGTACGCAGTATTTT. It translates to CASNIAGGLAGTQYF.

A note on this clone: An end of the junction does not agree with germline; a read error may underlie this. The chain recombines TRBV6-6 with TRBJ2-1; 9 bases agree with TRBD2. The CDR3 totals 23 residues. Germline V CDR1 and CDR2: MNHNY, SVGAGI (reference sequence). The CDR3 DNA is TGTGCCAACAGTGGATCCGGGACCGAAAAACCCTCTAGCGGGAAACACTCCTACAATGAGCAGTTCTTC. Protein product: CANSGSGTEKPSSGKHSYNEQFF.

The genes are TRBV20-1 and TRBJ2-7, with TRBD1 as a possible D gene (6 bases). Germline lookup yields CDR1 DFQATT and CDR2 SNEGSKA (reference sequence). Trimming pared 6 bases from V and 3 bases from J, leaving 9 bases between. The CDR3 covers 11 residues. In DNA, the CDR3 is TGCAGTGCCTTAGGGGGCTACGAGCAGTACGTC. Protein product: CSALGGYEQYV.

The chain couples TRBV12-3 or TRBV12-4 to TRBJ2-2; D possibly corresponds to TRBD1 (6 bases). The CDR3 runs to 13 residues. Trimming cost V 7 bases and J 5 bases, with 11 bases left between them. DNA of the CDR3: TGTGCCAGCAATTCACAGGGTACCGGGGAGCTGTTTTTT. Its translation: CASNSQGTGELFF.

In its sample, this clone was seen a few times. The rearrangement links TRBV24-1 to TRBJ2-2; 7 bases align to TRBD1. Per germline, CDR1 KGHDR and CDR2 SFDVKD. The CDR3 sequence is 15 residues long. Trimming removed 4 bases from V and 3 bases from J; junction bases left unmatched: 4. The CDR3 DNA reads TGTGCCACCAGTGACCCGGGACAGTACACCGGGGAGCTGTTTTTT. Translated: CATSDPGQYTGELFF.

The rearrangement uses TRBV18 and TRBJ1-1; D is perhaps TRBD1 (5 bases). Between the trimmed V and J ends, which lost 3 bases and 4 bases, there was a span of 15 bases. Germline loops: CDR1 KGHSH, CDR2 LQKENI. The CDR3 extends over 15 amino acids. The CDR3 region has the DNA TGTGCCAGCTCACCTTGGACGGACAAAATCACTGAAGCTTTCTTT. This translates into CASSPWTDKITEAFF.

V and J are TRBV19 and TRBJ2-7; D perhaps matches TRBD1 (6 bases). The CDR3 totals 14 residues. V was trimmed by 6 bases and J by 3 bases, leaving 15 bases between them. Germline loops: CDR1 LNHDA, CDR2 SQIVND (reference sequence). The CDR3 here is CASSPQGIDYEQYF. CDR3 in DNA: TGTGCCAGTAGCCCACAGGGAATTGACTACGAGCAGTACTTC.

The rearrangement uses TRBV5-1 and TRBJ2-7, with 7 nucleotides matching TRBD2. Germline V lookup: CDR1 SGHRS, CDR2 YFSETQ. The V and J ends lost 4 bases and 3 bases, in that order; junction bases with no gene match: 10. The length of the CDR3 is 15 residues. The DNA of the CDR3 is TGCGCCAGCAGCCCTACGGCGGGAGCAGTCTACGAGCAGTACTTC. Its protein is CASSPTAGAVYEQYF.

V gene TRBV10-3 combines with J gene TRBJ2-3, with 8 bases fitting TRBD1. The V segment lost 8 bases and the J segment 3 bases; nucleotides outside the gene matches: 4. This CDR3 is 13 amino acids long. Germline V CDR1 and CDR2: ENHRY, SYGVKD. CDR3 bases: TGTGCCATCGCAGGGGGCTCGACAGATACGCAGTATTTT. It translates to CAIAGGSTDTQYF.

The V gene is TRBV9, the J gene TRBJ2-1, with 9 nucleotides matching TRBD2. CDR3 length: 15 amino acids. V dropped 3 bases and J dropped 0; count of bases not matched to a gene: 1. CDR1 and CDR2 (germline): SGDLS, YYNGEE. The CDR3 DNA sequence: TGTGCCAGCAGCGGTAGCGGGAGCTCCTACAATGAGCAGTTCTTC. Protein sequence: CASSGSGSSYNEQFF.

This clone was detected once. Other DNA sequences in the sample encode the same CDR3. The chain uses TRBV5-1 and TRBJ2-3, with 10 bases matching TRBD2. This CDR3 spans 16 amino acids. The germline gives CDR1 SGHRS, CDR2 YFSETQ. With 5 bases clipped from V and 3 bases from J, the junction kept 9 bases outside the gene matches. CDR3 in DNA: TGCGCCAGCAGTTTTCTAGCGGGAGTCTCAACAGATACGCAGTATTTT. It yields the protein CASSFLAGVSTDTQYF.

The chain couples TRBV18 to TRBJ1-1; a weak D match, TRBD1 (6 bases). CDR3 length: 15 residues. Germline CDR1 is KGHSH and CDR2 is LQKENI. V was trimmed by 6 bases and J by 1 base, leaving 15 bases between them. The CDR3 here is CASSSLGAGNTEAFF. The CDR3 DNA is TGTGCCAGCTCCTCCCTGGGGGCGGGGAACACTGAAGCTTTCTTT.

The V gene is TRBV28, the J gene TRBJ1-5; D gene unclear. The CDR3 totals 14 residues. Germline V lookup: CDR1 MDHEN, CDR2 SYDVKM. V was clipped by 6 bases and J by 1 base, with 10 bases between them. This CDR3 is CASSYGASNQPQHF. The CDR3 coding sequence is TGTGCCAGCAGCTACGGAGCGAGCAATCAGCCCCAGCATTTT.

This chain uses TRBV11-2 with TRBJ1-2, with D possibly being TRBD1 (5 bases). V lost 0 bases and J 8 bases, leaving 13 bases between the germline ends. The germline gives CDR1 SGHAT, CDR2 FQNNGV. The CDR3 is 14 residues long. CDR3 in amino acids: CASSLDQAGPGYTF. As DNA, the CDR3 is TGTGCCAGCAGCTTAGATCAAGCAGGGCCCGGCTACACCTTC.

The J gene is TRBJ2-7, the V gene TRBV28; 9 bases fit TRBD2. Germline CDR1 reads MDHEN; CDR2 reads SYDVKM. Losses at the gene ends were 2 bases for V and 7 bases for J; bases not matched to a gene: 3. The CDR3 covers 13 residues. The DNA of the CDR3 is TGTGCCAGCAGTTTAGCGGGGGGGCGGGAGCAGTACGTC. It specifies CASSLAGGREQYV.

The chain is built from TRBV19 and TRBJ1-2, with TRBD1 identical over 10 bases. The CDR3 loop spans 15 amino acids. V shed 4 bases and J 2 bases; nucleotides not matched to a gene: 4. Germline V CDR1 and CDR2: LNHDA, SQIVND (reference sequence). The CDR3 sequence: CASSRGQGKNYGYTF. The CDR3 bases are TGTGCCAGTAGTAGGGGACAGGGGAAGAACTATGGCTACACCTTC.

The V call is TRBV5-5, the J call TRBJ2-3; TRBD1 matches at 7 bases. Germline loops: CDR1 SGHKS, CDR2 YYEKEE (reference sequence). CDR3 length: 16 residues. V trimming: 0 bases; J trimming: 2 bases; junction bases outside the gene matches: 6. CDR3 residues: CASSLGQGVDTDTQYF. The CDR3, as DNA: TGTGCCAGCAGCTTGGGACAGGGTGTGGACACAGATACGCAGTATTTT.

The rearrangement joins TRBV7-8 to TRBJ1-6; TRBD1 agrees at 10 bases. Germline loops: CDR1 SGHVS, CDR2 FQNEAQ. The J segment lost 6 bases and the V segment lost 1 base, leaving 15 bases of the junction unmatched. The CDR3 has 20 residues. DNA for the CDR3: TGTGCCAGCAGCTTAGTCCCCCGGGACAGGGGTAATCTCGGTAATTCACCCCTCCACTTT. Translating gives CASSLVPRDRGNLGNSPLHF. Together with reference TRBV7-8 and TRBJ1-6, the CDR3 gives the full variable domain: GAGVSQSPRYKVAKRGQDVALRCDPISGHVSLFWYQQALGQGPEFLTYFQNEAQLDKSGLPSDRFFAERPEGSVSTLKIQRTQQEDSAVYLCASSLVPRDRGNLGNSPLHFGNGTRLTVT.

The chain combines TRBV28 with TRBJ1-3, with 9 bases fitting TRBD1. Germline loops: CDR1 MDHEN, CDR2 SYDVKM. V was clipped by 5 bases and J by 0 bases; unmatched bases: 8. The CDR3 has 17 residues. CDR3 DNA sequence: TGTGCCAGCAGTCTAATACAGGGGGCGACCTCTGGAAACACCATATATTTT. Translating it yields CASSLIQGATSGNTIYF.

V and J are TRBV27 and TRBJ1-6, with D unresolved. This CDR3 spans 14 amino acids. The germline V gene encodes CDR1 MNHEY and CDR2 SMNVEV (reference sequence). V lost 3 bases and J lost 7, with 10 bases in between. CDR3 bases: TGTGCCAGCAGTTTTCGGGGAGGGAATTCACCCCTCCACTTT. Amino acid sequence: CASSFRGGNSPLHF.

The V and J genes are TRBV7-2 and TRBJ2-1; tentative D call: TRBD1 (5 bases). This CDR3 region has 13 residues. CDR1 is SGHTA, CDR2 FQGNSA, per germline. V shed 1 base and J shed 10 bases, with 11 bases lying between them. The CDR3 reads CASSLDGRGEQFF. CDR3 coding DNA: TGTGCCAGCAGCTTAGACGGTAGGGGCGAGCAGTTCTTC.

This chain connects TRBV2 to TRBJ1-2; tentative D call: TRBD1 (6 bases). The CDR3 contains 13 residues. Germline CDR1 is SNHLY and CDR2 is FYNNEI. Trimming took 3 bases from V and 4 from J, leaving 9 bases between them. CDR3 sequence reads: CASSDDRTYGYTF. The CDR3 DNA sequence: TGTGCCAGCAGTGATGACAGGACCTATGGCTACACCTTC. The full variable domain, its missing parts supplied by reference TRBV2 and TRBJ1-2, is EPEVTQTPSHQVTQMGQEVILRCVPISNHLYFYWYRQILGQKVEFLVSFYNNEISEKSEIFDDQFSVERPDGSNFTLKIRSTKLEDSAMYFCASSDDRTYGYTFGSGTRLTVV.

The chain uses TRBV7-3 and TRBJ1-1, with D possibly TRBD1 on 5 matching bases. This CDR3 spans 14 amino acids. The germline V and J ends were trimmed by 2 bases and 4 bases, with 11 bases remaining between them. CDR1 is SGHTA and CDR2 is FQGTGA in the germline V gene. The CDR3, as DNA: TGTGCCAGCAGCTTATCAGGGTCACCCACTGAAGCTTTCTTT. Protein product: CASSLSGSPTEAFF. The full variable domain, completed using reference TRBV7-3 and TRBJ1-1, is GAGVSQTPSNKVTEKGKYVELRCDPISGHTALYWYRQSLGQGPEFLIYFQGTGAADDSGLPNDRFFAVRPEGSVSTLKIQRTERGDSAVYLCASSLSGSPTEAFFGQGTRLTVV.

This clone was detected a few times. The rearrangement links TRBV7-9 to TRBJ2-1, with TRBD2 identical over 12 bases. The CDR3 has 14 residues. Per the germline V gene, CDR1 is SEHNR and CDR2 is FQNEAQ (reference sequence). The junction had 5 bases not matched to a gene; V was cut back by 5 bases and J by 9 bases. The CDR3 sequence is CASSRLAGVGEQFF. CDR3 DNA sequence: TGTGCCAGCAGCCGACTAGCGGGAGTAGGTGAGCAGTTCTTC.

V gene TRBV28 combines with J gene TRBJ2-7; possible D gene TRBD1, 5 bases. CDR3 length equals 11 residues. Trimming took off 8 bases at V and 6 bases at J, with 11 bases between the two ends. Germline CDR1 and CDR2: MDHEN and SYDVKM. This CDR3 is CASQGRVEQYV. In DNA form, the CDR3 reads TGTGCCAGCCAGGGCAGGGTCGAGCAGTACGTC.